This T cell receptor (beta chain) was found in a study of cytotoxic CD8 clonotypes in ibrutinib-treated CLL. Study-wide context: Overall, roughly 25 responses were partial and 2 complete; following median 68 months, roughly 15 patients stayed remitted and approximately 12 progressed.

V was clipped by 5 bases and J by 6 bases; unmatched bases: 8. The CDR3 consists of 14 residues. Germline CDR1 reads SGHVS; CDR2 reads FQNEAQ. Turning to this clone: Antigen: not known.

The source of about 1.9 micrograms of genomic DNA for TCR beta libraries was cryopreserved PBMCs. Study results and caveats: Contraction or stability on treatment was seen for public clonotypes, which were uncommon.

TCRdb's copy holds only in-frame clones and misses some; the assay was immunoSEQ multiplex PCR. The sample consists of about 150,000 clones, about 80% of them appearing once. This TCR was recovered from a human donor with chronic lymphocytic leukemia. Sequencing used PBMCs, obtained after 24 months of ibrutinib treatment. The chain links TRBV7-8 to TRBJ1-2; 8 positions match TRBD1. CDR3: CASSPRTGTHGYTF. The CDR3 region has the DNA TGTGCCAGCAGCCCACGGACAGGGACCCATGGCTACACCTTC.